Each of the 14 T cell receptor beta chains below was sequenced from the same sample in a study of T cell responses to AZD1222 COVID-19 vaccine. Sequencing was performed with immunoSEQ multiplex PCR; in TCRdb, only in-frame clones are kept and a portion is missing. The table shows more than 120,000 clones, with around 84% occurring only once. Sequences were derived from peripheral blood, sampled 28 days after the second AZD1222 dose. The receptors come from an adult who received the AZD1222 COVID-19 vaccine.

J is TRBJ1-1 and V is TRBV4-2; maybe TRBD1 (6 bases). CDR3 size: 15 residues. Per germline, CDR1 LGHNA and CDR2 YNFKEQ. Trimming left V 0 bases short and J 4 bases short, with 12 bases between. CDR3 in amino acids: CASSQEGQGSTEAFF. The CDR3 DNA sequence: TGTGCCAGCAGCCAAGAAGGGCAGGGGAGCACTGAAGCTTTCTTT.

The genes are TRBV12-3 or TRBV12-4 and TRBJ1-5; tentative D call: TRBD1 (6 bases). V lost 6 bases and J 1 base, leaving 7 bases between the germline ends. The CDR3 length is 13 residues. The CDR3 coding sequence is TGTGCCAGCAGCAGGGGAAGCAATCAGCCCCAGCATTTT. This translates into CASSRGSNQPQHF.

The V gene is TRBV5-6, the J gene TRBJ2-1, with D perhaps matching TRBD2 (5 bases). V lost 2 bases to trimming and J lost 8 bases, with 14 bases between them. CDR1 is SGHDT, CDR2 YYEEEE, per germline. The CDR3 is 14 residues long. For the CDR3, the DNA is TGTGCCAGCAGCTTCTACTACTCTAGCCATGAGCAGTTCTTC. This sequence encodes CASSFYYSSHEQFF. The full variable domain, with the rest looked up from reference TRBV5-6 and TRBJ2-1, is DAGVTQSPTHLIKTRGQQVTLRCSPKSGHDTVSWYQQALGQGPQFIFQYYEEEERQRGNFPDRFSGHQFPNYSSELNVNALLLGDSALYLCASSFYYSSHEQFFGPGTRLTVL.

The genes are TRBV12-3 or TRBV12-4 and TRBJ1-1, with a possible D match to TRBD1 (5 bases). This CDR3 has 13 residues. Trimming stripped 5 bases from V and 4 bases from J, with 11 bases between. This CDR3 is CASSQPGSTEAFF. As DNA, the CDR3 is TGTGCCAGCAGTCAACCAGGGAGCACTGAAGCTTTCTTT.

This chain links TRBV7-9 with TRBJ2-3; 11 nucleotides line up with TRBD2. CDR3 length: 16 residues. The trim removed 5 bases at V and 0 bases at J, leaving 4 bases unmatched. CDR1 is SEHNR, CDR2 FQNEAQ, per germline (reference sequence). CDR3 sequence: CASSPTSGRSTDTQYF. DNA for the CDR3: TGTGCCAGCAGCCCAACTAGCGGGAGAAGCACAGATACGCAGTATTTT.

The chain employs TRBV10-3 and TRBJ2-2; 9 bases align to TRBD2. Germline assignment: CDR1 ENHRY and CDR2 SYGVKD. The V gene end was trimmed by 8 bases and the J gene end by 6 bases; junction bases not matched to a gene: 10. This CDR3 is built from 15 residues. CDR3 residues: CAILGRREGAGELFF. As DNA, the CDR3 is TGTGCCATCCTGGGTCGGCGGGAGGGTGCCGGGGAGCTGTTTTTT.

V is TRBV27 and J is TRBJ1-2; D uncertain. CDR1 and CDR2 from the germline V gene are MNHEY and SMNVEV (reference sequence). V was trimmed by 6 bases and J by 8 bases, leaving 16 bases between them. This CDR3 is built from 13 residues. CDR3 residues: CASSPGVPWGYTF. The CDR3 DNA sequence: TGTGCCAGCAGCCCCGGGGTCCCGTGGGGCTACACCTTC.

The V and J genes are TRBV2 and TRBJ1-1; TRBD1 is a possible D gene (6 bases). The CDR3 totals 15 residues. Between the trimmed V and J ends, which lost 2 bases and 2 bases, there was a span of 12 bases. Germline assignment: CDR1 SNHLY and CDR2 FYNNEI. The CDR3: CASSERGTFNTEAFF. CDR3 DNA: TGTGCCAGCAGTGAACGAGGGACATTCAACACTGAAGCTTTCTTT.

The chain combines TRBV7-9 with TRBJ2-1, with D possibly matching TRBD1 (6 bases). Germline CDR1 SEHNR, CDR2 FQNEAQ (reference sequence). There are 13 residues in the CDR3. The germline V and J ends were trimmed by 1 base and 5 bases, with 6 bases remaining between them. Written as DNA, the CDR3 is TGTGCCAGCAGCTTAGAGGGGGACAATGAGCAGTTCTTC. This encodes CASSLEGDNEQFF.

This clone was observed many times. The chain joins TRBV29-1 to TRBJ2-1, with 10 bases lining up with TRBD1. This CDR3 has 13 amino acids. Trimming at V came to 8 bases and at J to 4 bases, leaving 5 bases not matched to a gene. Germline CDR1 is SQVTM and CDR2 is ANQGSEA. In nucleotides, the CDR3 is TGCAGCTTAGGGACAGGGGAGTACAATGAGCAGTTCTTC. Translating it yields CSLGTGEYNEQFF.

The chain uses TRBV9 and TRBJ1-4; tentatively, D is TRBD1 (5 bases). From germline, CDR1 is SGDLS and CDR2 YYNGEE. With 0 bases removed from V and 7 bases from J, the gap between germline ends came to 22 bases. The length of the CDR3 is 18 residues. CDR3 nucleotides: TGTGCCAGCAGCGTAGGTCGGCAGGGAGGGGTCTTAAGTGAAAAACTGTTTTTT. Amino acid sequence: CASSVGRQGGVLSEKLFF.

The CDR3 loop reads CATRARGDTQYF. DNA of the CDR3: TGTGCCACCAGAGCTAGGGGAGATACGCAGTATTTT. The V and J genes are TRBV15 and TRBJ2-3; perhaps TRBD1 as D (5 bases). CDR1 is LNHNV and CDR2 is YYDKDF in the germline V gene (reference sequence). V was cut by 6 bases and J by 5 bases, with 9 bases left in between. CDR3 length: 12 amino acids.

CDR3 nucleotides: TGTGCCAGCAGCTTAGGAGGTGGACAGGGGGGTTCTGGGGCCAACGTCCTGACTTTC. Residues: CASSLGGGQGGSGANVLTF. The chain combines TRBV11-2 with TRBJ2-6, with 10 positions matching TRBD1. Germline assignment: CDR1 SGHAT and CDR2 FQNNGV. The CDR3 sequence is 19 residues long. The ends lost 1 base at V and 1 base at J; junction bases unmatched: 7.

This chain links TRBV19 with TRBJ1-1, with 7 nucleotides matching TRBD1. V was clipped by 4 bases and J by 4 bases; unmatched bases: 3. Per the germline V gene, CDR1 is LNHDA and CDR2 is SQIVND (reference sequence). This CDR3 is built from 13 residues. CDR3 sequence reads: CASSRQGGTEAFF. In DNA, the CDR3 is TGTGCCAGTAGTAGACAGGGCGGCACTGAAGCTTTCTTT.